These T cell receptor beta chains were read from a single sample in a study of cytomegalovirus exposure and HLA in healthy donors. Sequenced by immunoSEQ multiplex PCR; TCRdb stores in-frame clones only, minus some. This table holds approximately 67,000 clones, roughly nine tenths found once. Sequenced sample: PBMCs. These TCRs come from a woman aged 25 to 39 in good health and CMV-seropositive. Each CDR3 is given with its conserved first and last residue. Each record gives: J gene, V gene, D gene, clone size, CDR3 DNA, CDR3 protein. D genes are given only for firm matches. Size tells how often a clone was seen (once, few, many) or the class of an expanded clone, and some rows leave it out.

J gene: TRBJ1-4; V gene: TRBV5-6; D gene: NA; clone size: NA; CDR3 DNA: TGTGCCAGCAGCTGGTCGAGGACAGAGCTGTTTTTT; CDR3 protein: CASSWSRTELFF
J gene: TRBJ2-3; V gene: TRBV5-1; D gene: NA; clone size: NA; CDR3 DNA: TGCGCCAGCAGCTTGGAGGTGGCGGCAGATACGCAGTATTTT; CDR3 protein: CASSLEVAADTQYF
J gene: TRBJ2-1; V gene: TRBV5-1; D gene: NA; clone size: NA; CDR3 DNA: TGCGCCAGCAGTCGGAGCTCCTACAATGAGCAGTTCTTC; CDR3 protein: CASSRSSYNEQFF
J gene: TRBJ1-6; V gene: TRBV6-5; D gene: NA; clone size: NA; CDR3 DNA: TGTGCCAGCAGTTACTCGAGGGGGTCCTATAATTCACCCCTCCACTTT; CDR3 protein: CASSYSRGSYNSPLHF
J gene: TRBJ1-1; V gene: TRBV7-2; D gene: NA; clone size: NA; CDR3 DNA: TGTGCCAGCAGCCCCCAGGGGTCCGGCACTGAAGCTTTCTTT; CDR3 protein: CASSPQGSGTEAFF
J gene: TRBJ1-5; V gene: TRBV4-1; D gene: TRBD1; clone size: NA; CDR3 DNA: TGCGCCAGCAGCCAATTTTCAGGGGGTATAGCTATAGGTTTTAATCAGCCCCAGCATTTT; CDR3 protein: CASSQFSGGIAIGFNQPQHF
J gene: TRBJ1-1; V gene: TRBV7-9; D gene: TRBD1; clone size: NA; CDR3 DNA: TGTGCCAGCAGCTTCGGGACAGGGGAGACTGAAGCTTTCTTT; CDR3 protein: CASSFGTGETEAFF
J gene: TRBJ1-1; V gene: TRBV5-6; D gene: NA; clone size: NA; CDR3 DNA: TGTGCCAGCAGCTTCGGGGGAGAAGCTTTCTTT; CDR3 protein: CASSFGGEAFF
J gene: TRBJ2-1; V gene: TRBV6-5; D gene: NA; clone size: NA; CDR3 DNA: TGTGCCAGCAGTTACCCGAGACCCACTAGCTCTAATGAGCAGTTCTTC; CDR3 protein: CASSYPRPTSSNEQFF
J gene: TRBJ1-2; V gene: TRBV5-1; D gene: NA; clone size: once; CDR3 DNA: TGCGCCAGCAGCAAAGGGCTAAACAAGGGGTATGGCTACACCTTC; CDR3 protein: CASSKGLNKGYGYTF
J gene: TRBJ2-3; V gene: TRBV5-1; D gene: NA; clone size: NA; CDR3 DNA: TGCGCCAGCAGCTCTTCCGGTCCGAAGGATACGCAGTATTTT; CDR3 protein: CASSSSGPKDTQYF
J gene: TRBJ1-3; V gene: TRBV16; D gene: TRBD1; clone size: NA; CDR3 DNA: TGTGCCAGCAGCCAATGGATGGGACAGGGGTCTGGAAACACCATATATTTT; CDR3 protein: CASSQWMGQGSGNTIYF
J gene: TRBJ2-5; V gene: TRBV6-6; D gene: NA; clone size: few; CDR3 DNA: TGTGCCAGCAGTCTCGGACAGAGGATGGGGGAGACCCAGTACTTC; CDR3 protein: CASSLGQRMGETQYF
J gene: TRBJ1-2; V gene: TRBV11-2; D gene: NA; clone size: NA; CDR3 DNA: TGTGCCAGCAGCCCGCCGGGACTGGAGGTATATGGCTACACCTTC; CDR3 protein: CASSPPGLEVYGYTF
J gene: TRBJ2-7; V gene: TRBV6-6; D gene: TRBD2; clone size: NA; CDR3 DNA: TGTGCCAGCAGTCGGCCGACTAGCGGGACCCCCGAGCAGTACTTC; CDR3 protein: CASSRPTSGTPEQYF
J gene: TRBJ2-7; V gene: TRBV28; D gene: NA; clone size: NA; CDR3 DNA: TGTGCCAGCAGTTTACGGCCACTCGCGGGGGAGCAGTACTTC; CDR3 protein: CASSLRPLAGEQYF
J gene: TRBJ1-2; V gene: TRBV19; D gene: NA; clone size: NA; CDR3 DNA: TGTGCCAGTAGCGTGAGTTACTATGGCTACACCTTC; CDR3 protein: CASSVSYYGYTF
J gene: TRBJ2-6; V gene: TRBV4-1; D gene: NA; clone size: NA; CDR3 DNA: TGCGCCAGCAGCCCGGGAGTCAATAGGGCTGGGGCCAACGTCCTGACTTTC; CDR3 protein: CASSPGVNRAGANVLTF
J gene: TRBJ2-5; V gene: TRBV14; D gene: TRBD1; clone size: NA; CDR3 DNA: TGTGCCAGCAGCATTACAGGGGCAGGGACCCAGTACTTC; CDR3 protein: CASSITGAGTQYF
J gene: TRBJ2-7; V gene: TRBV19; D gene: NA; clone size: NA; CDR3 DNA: TGTGCCAGTAGTAGCGGGCCTTACGAGCAGTACTTC; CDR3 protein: CASSSGPYEQYF
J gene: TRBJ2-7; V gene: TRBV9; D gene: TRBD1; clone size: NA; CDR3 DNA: TGTGCCAGCAGCCTCCGCCCCGGGACAGGGTACGAGCAGTACTTC; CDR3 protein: CASSLRPGTGYEQYF
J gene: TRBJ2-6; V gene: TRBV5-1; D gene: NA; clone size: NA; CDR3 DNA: TGCGCCAGCAGCCTCGGACTGAGCACTGGGGCCAACGTCCTGACTTTC; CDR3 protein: CASSLGLSTGANVLTF
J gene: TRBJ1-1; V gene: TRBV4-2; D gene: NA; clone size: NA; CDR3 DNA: TGTGCCAGCACTCCTAAAACCACCGTGACTGAAGCTTTCTTT; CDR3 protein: CASTPKTTVTEAFF
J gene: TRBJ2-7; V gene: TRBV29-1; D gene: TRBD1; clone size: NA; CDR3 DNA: TGCAGCGTTGCCAGGACAGGCGGTAGCTCCTACGAGCAGTACTTC; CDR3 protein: CSVARTGGSSYEQYF
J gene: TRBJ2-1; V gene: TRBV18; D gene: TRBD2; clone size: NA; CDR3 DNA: TGTGCCAGCTCACCTTTCACGTACGGACTAGCGTTAAACAATGAGCAGTTCTTC; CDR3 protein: CASSPFTYGLALNNEQFF
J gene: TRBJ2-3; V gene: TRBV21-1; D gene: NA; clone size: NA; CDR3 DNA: TGTGCCAGCAGCAAAAAGACACGGGGACAGGGTTCAGATACGCAGTATTTT; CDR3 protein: CASSKKTRGQGSDTQYF
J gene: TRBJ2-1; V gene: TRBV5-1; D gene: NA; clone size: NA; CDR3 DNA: TGCGCCAGCAGCCTGTGGGGGGCCTACAATGAGCAGTTCTTC; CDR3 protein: CASSLWGAYNEQFF
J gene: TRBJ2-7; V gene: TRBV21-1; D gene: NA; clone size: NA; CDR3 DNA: TGTGCCAGCAGCCTAACAGAGACCTACGAGCAGTACTTC; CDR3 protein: CASSLTETYEQYF
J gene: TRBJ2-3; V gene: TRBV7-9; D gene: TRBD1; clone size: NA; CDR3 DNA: TGTGCCAGCAGCTTAGGGGGGACAGGGGCGAAGGGGACGCAGTATTTT; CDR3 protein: CASSLGGTGAKGTQYF
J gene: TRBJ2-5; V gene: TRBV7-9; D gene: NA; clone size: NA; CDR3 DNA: TGTGCCAGCAGCTTAGCGGGAGCCGGCCAAGAGACCCAGTACTTC; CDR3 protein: CASSLAGAGQETQYF
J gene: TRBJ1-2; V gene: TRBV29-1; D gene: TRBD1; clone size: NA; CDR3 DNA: TGCAGCGCTGACAGGGGTGGATATGGCTACACCTTC; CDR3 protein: CSADRGGYGYTF
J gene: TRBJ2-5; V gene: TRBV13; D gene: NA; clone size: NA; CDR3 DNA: TGTGCCAGCAGCGGGACATTGACAGAGACCCAGTACTTC; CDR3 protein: CASSGTLTETQYF
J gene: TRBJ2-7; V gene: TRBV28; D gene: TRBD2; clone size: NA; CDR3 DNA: TGTGCCAGCAGTTTGGCGGGAGACTCCTACGAGCAGTACTTC; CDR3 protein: CASSLAGDSYEQYF
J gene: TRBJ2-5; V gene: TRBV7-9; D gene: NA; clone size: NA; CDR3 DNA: TGTGCCAGCAGCTTTCCAGGGTACCAAGAGACCCAGTACTTC; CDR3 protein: CASSFPGYQETQYF
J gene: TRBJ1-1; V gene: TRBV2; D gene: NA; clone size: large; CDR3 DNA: TGTGCCAGCAGTGAAGGAAACCCGGGGGGACACCTGAGAGCTTTCTTT; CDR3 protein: CASSEGNPGGHLRAFF
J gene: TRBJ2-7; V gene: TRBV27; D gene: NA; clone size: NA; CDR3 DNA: TGTGCCAGCAGCTTTAGCTCCTACGAGCAGTACTTC; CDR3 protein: CASSFSSYEQYF
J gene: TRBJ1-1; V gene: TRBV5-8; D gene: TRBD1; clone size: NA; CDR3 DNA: TGTGCCAGCAGCTTGGTGGGACAGGGAGGCACTGAAGCTTTCTTT; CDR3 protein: CASSLVGQGGTEAFF
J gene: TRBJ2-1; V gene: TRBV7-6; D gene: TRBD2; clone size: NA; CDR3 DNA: TGTGCCAGCAGCTTCCGGACTAGCGGGAGGTCCCTAAATGAGCAGTTCTTC; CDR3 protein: CASSFRTSGRSLNEQFF
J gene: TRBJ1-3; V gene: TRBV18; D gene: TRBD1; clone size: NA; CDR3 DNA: TGTGCCAGCTCACCAGACAGGGGGCCTATCAGTGGAAACACCATATATTTT; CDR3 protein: CASSPDRGPISGNTIYF